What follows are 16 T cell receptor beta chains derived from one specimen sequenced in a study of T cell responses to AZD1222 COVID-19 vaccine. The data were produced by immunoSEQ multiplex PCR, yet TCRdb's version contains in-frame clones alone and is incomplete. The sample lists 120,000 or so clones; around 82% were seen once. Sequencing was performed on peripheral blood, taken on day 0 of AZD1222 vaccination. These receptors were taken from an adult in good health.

The CDR3 sequence: CASSSPGQGGKLFF. The DNA for the CDR3 is TGTGCCAGCAGCTCCCCGGGACAGGGAGGGAAACTGTTTTTT. This rearrangement joins TRBV11-2 to TRBJ1-4; TRBD1 agrees at 9 bases. This CDR3 spans 14 amino acids. From germline, CDR1 is SGHAT and CDR2 FQNNGV. V shed 4 bases and J 11 bases; nucleotides not matched to a gene: 8.

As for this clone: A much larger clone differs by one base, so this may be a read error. CDR3 residues: CASSDRESSYNEQFF. CDR3 DNA: TGTGCCAGCAGTGACAGGGAGAGCTCCTACAATGAGCAGTTCTTC. This chain links TRBV6-4 with TRBJ2-1, with D possibly being TRBD2 (5 bases). This CDR3 contains 15 residues. Germline V CDR1 and CDR2: MRHNA, SNTAGT. The V end lost 2 bases, the J end lost 0 bases, and 8 bases lay between the germline ends.

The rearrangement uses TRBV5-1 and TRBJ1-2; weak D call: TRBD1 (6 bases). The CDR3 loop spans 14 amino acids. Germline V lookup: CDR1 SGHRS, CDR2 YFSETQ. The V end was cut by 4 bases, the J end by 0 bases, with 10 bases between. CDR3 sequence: CASSAQGANYGYTF. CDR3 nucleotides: TGCGCCAGCAGCGCACAGGGAGCTAACTATGGCTACACCTTC. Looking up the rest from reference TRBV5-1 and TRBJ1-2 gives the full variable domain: KAGVTQTPRYLIKTRGQQVTLSCSPISGHRSVSWYQQTPGQGLQFLFEYFSETQRNKGNFPGRFSGRQFSNSRSEMNVSTLELGDSALYLCASSAQGANYGYTFGSGTRLTVV.

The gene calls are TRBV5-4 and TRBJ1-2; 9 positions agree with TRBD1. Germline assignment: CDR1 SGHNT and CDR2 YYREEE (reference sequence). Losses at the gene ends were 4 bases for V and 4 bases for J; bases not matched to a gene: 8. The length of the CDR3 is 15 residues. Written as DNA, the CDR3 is TGTGCCAGCAGCAGAAAGGACAGGGGATCCTATGGCTACACCTTC. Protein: CASSRKDRGSYGYTF.

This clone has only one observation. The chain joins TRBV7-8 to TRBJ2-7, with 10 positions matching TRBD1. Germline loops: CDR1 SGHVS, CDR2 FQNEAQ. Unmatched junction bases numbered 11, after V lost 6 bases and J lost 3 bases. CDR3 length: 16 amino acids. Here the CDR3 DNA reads TGTGCCAGCAGACCCAACTCCGGGACAGGGGTCTACGAGCAGTACTTC. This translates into CASRPNSGTGVYEQYF.

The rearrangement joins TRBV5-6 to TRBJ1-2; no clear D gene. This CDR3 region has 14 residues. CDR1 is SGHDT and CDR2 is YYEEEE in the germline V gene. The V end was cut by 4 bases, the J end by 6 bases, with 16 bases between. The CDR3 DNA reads TGTGCCAGCAGCCCCGACGTGGAACCTCATGGCTACACCTTC. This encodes CASSPDVEPHGYTF.

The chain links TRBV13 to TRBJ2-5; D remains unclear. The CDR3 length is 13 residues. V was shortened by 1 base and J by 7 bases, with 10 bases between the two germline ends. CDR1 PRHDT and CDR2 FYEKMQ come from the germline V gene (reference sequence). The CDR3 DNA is TGTGCCAGCAGCTTAGTAGGCAGTGGGACCCAGTACTTC. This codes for CASSLVGSGTQYF.

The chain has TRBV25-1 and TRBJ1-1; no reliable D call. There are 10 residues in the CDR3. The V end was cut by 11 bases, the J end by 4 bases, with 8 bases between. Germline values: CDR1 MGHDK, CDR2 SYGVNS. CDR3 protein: CAAGGTEAFF. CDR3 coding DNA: TGTGCCGCGGGCGGCACTGAAGCTTTCTTT. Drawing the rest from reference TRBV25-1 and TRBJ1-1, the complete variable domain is EADIYQTPRYLVIGTGKKITLECSQTMGHDKMYWYQQDPGMELHLIHYSYGVNSTEKGDLSSESTVSRIRTEHFPLTLESARPSHTSQYLCAAGGTEAFFGQGTRLTVV.

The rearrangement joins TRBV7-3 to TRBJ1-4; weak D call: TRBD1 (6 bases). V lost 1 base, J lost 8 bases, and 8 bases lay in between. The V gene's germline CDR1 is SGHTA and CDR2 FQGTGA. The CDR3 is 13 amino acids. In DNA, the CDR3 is TGTGCCAGCAGCTTAATACAGGGAGAAAAACTGTTTTTT. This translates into CASSLIQGEKLFF.

CDR3 DNA: TGCGCCAGCAGCTCGGAGTCCTTTTGGGGCTACACCTTC. Residues: CASSSESFWGYTF. The chain employs TRBV5-1 and TRBJ1-2; D gene unclear. V was pared by 3 bases and J by 8 bases, with 14 bases between. The CDR3 has 13 residues. CDR1 is SGHRS and CDR2 is YFSETQ in the germline V gene.

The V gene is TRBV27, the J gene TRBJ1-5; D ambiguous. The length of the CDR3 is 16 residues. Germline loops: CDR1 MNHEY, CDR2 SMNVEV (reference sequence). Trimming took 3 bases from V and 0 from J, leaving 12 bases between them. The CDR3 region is CASSFYGQDSNQPQHF. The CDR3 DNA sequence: TGTGCCAGCAGTTTTTACGGGCAGGATAGCAATCAGCCCCAGCATTTT.

DNA of the CDR3: TGTGCCAGCAGTGAAGCATACAGTGAAGCTTTCTTT. Protein product: CASSEAYSEAFF. J is TRBJ1-1 and V is TRBV6-1, with D unresolved. CDR1 is MNHNS and CDR2 is SASEGT in the germline V gene. V dropped 0 bases and J dropped 7 bases, with 6 bases sitting between them. The CDR3 sequence is 12 residues long.

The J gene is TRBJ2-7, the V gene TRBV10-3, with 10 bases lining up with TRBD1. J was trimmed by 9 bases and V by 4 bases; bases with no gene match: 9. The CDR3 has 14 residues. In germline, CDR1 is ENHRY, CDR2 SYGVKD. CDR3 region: CAISAGQGNGVQYF. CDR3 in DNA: TGTGCCATCAGTGCGGGACAGGGGAATGGAGTGCAGTACTTC.

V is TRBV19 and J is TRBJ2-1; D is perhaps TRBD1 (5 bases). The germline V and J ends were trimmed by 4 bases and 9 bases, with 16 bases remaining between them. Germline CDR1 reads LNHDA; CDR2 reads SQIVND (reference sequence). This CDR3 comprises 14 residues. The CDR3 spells CASSTRVTGFEQFF. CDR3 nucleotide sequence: TGTGCCAGTAGTACCAGGGTAACGGGCTTTGAGCAGTTCTTC.

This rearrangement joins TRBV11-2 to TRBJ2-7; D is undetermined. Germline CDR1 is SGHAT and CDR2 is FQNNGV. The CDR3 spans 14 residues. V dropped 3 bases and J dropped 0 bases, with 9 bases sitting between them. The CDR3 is CASSLLRLSYEQYF. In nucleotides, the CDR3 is TGTGCCAGCAGCTTGCTTCGCCTCTCCTACGAGCAGTACTTC.

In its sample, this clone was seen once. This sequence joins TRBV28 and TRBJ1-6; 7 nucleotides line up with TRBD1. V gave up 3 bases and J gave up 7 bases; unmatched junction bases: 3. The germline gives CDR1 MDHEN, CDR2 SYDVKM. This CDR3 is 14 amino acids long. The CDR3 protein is CASSFPGQNSPLHF. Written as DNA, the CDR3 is TGTGCCAGCAGTTTCCCGGGACAGAATTCACCCCTCCACTTT.